The T cell receptor (beta chain) described here comes from a study of shared clonotypes between healthy human individuals (dated by TCRdb to the early 2020s). Study-wide context: Three men and a couple of women, aged 18 to 49 years, made up the cohort. For each donor, three plates each were used for CD4 naive and CD4 memory, two plates were used for CD8 naive, and one plate was used for CD8 memory. To estimate repertoire size and how much clonotypes are shared between individuals, the study performed deep sequencing of blood TCR repertoires from about 5 healthy adults. To increase sequencing depth and limit assay-specific biases, different laboratories used diverse techniques to prepare libraries and sequence TCR repertoires. Each donor's leukapheresis produced roughly between roughly 0.94 and 9.5 billion PBMCs.

What the authors observed across the whole study: Larger estimated clonotype richness was generally found for naive subsets than for memory subsets. Rarefaction of sorted-subset datasets indicated incomplete sequencing despite the large sequencing depth. Sampling was limited to blood, and TCR repertoires in tissue likely differ from TCR repertoires in blood. Pairwise subsampling led to the expectation that sequencing depth would affect the degree of clonotype sharing among donors. Compared with non-shared clonotypes, the clonotypes found in all four sorted-subset donors had higher generation probabilities. The small number of donors limited the genetic and exposure-history diversity represented. Around 5% of naive CD4, roughly 3.5% of naive CD8, roughly 2.4% of memory CD4, and around 0.4% of memory CD8 clonotypes were shared across several donors.

A single count supports this clone. Its antigen target is currently unknown. The input lacks base qualities; no much larger clone sits a single base away. Using the deep immunoSEQ assay, multiplex PCR amplified TCR CDR3 regions from genomic DNA. Genomic DNA extracted from each cell subset was distributed evenly over all wells of several immunoSEQ 96-well plates, and each plate served as one replicate. For sorted subsets, each replicate PCR was loaded with about 200 ng genomic DNA, equivalent to about 33,000 T cell genomes. Purified libraries were measured with a Qubit 3.0 fluorometer, size-checked on a Bioanalyzer 2100, and measured again with the KAPA Library Quantification kit. Every immunoSEQ 96-well plate was sequenced on a dedicated single-read 150-cycle Illumina NextSeq 550 flow cell. The original methods were these. Because the immunoSEQ output included only junctional sequences and no quality scores, the filtering could not be the same as the filtering used for full-length reads. To assign V/J genes and CDR3, sequences were annotated using PyIR, a Python wrapper for IgBLAST v1.9, with IMGT germline references. Reads were removed for weak V/J assignments (E-value above 1e-6), missing CDR3, stop codons, out-of-frame junctions, or ambiguous translated residues. V3J clonotypes were defined by identical inferred V gene, J gene, and CDR3 amino acid sequence. The percentage overlap between two repertoires was calculated by dividing the number of shared unique clonotypes by the size of the smaller repertoire. Repertoire richness was assessed with RTK rarefaction, the Chao1 estimator, and Recon v2.1 estimates of unobserved clonotypes. Generation probabilities for all TCRbeta clonotypes obtained by the gDNA method from a few donors were computed using OLGA. The source is immuneACCESS, and TCRdb retained only in-frame sequences with V and J called. Part of the clones is not carried over; for the studies checked, unresolved V genes explain less than half of this, and the remainder is unexplained. The V and J calls and clone size come from that table; D and trimming were worked out from the DNA. The sample table shows over a million clones, and 70% to 80% are seen once. The ten largest make up about 1.5% of the sample.

Donors were healthy HIV-negative adults with no recently reported acute infections or vaccinations. Every donor was a Caucasian adult living in Nashville, Tennessee, USA. Magnetic negative selection was used to enrich CD4+ T cells, after which naive cells were positively selected on CD45RA and the negative fraction became the memory subset. After blood collection by leukapheresis, PBMCs were isolated using Ficoll-Histopaque density gradient centrifugation and then cryopreserved in the vapor phase of liquid nitrogen. Purity and quantity of every magnetically sorted T cell population were checked by analytical flow cytometry. Genomic DNA was isolated from each sorted fraction and quantified by UV absorbance on a Nanodrop 2000c. The sequence was collected from a man between 18 and 35 years old in good health. The sample was memory CD4+ T cells sorted from blood. Sample cell subset or site, as interpreted from the label and publication: CD45RA-negative fraction.

CDR3 protein: CASSPWTGFYTEAFF. The nucleotides read TGCGCCAGCAGCCCGTGGACAGGGTTTTACACTGAAGCTTTCTTT. This chain joins TRBV5-1 to TRBJ1-1, and 8 junction bases match TRBD1. From a lookup of the germline V gene, CDR1 and CDR2 are SGHRS and YFSETQ. V ends up 4 bases short and J 3 bases short, with an unmatched junction base count of 8. From cysteine to phenylalanine, the CDR3 is 15 amino acids long. The only DNA kept is the CDR3, 45 bases in frame from the first base.